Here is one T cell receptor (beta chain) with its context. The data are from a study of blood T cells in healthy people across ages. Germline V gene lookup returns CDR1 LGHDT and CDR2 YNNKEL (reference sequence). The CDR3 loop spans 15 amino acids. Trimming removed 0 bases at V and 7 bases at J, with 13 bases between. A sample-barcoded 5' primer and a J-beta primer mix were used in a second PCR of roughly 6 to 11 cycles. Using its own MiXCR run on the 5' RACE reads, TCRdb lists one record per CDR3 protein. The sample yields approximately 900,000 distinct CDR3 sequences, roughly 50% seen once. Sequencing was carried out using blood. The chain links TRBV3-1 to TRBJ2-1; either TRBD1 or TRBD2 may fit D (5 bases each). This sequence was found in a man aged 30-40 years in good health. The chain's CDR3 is CASSQDPGLGNEQFF. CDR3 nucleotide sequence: TGTGCCAGCAGCCAAGATCCGGGGCTAGGGAATGAGCAGTTCTTC.